This TCR beta chain appears in the sequencing data of a study of cytomegalovirus exposure and HLA in healthy donors (dated by TCRdb to the late 2010s). Regarding the study in general: An earlier analysis of 587 of the donors reported 276 Gb of sequence data and 95 million to 140 million unique TCR beta sequences obtained from 150 million to 200 million T cells. Among about 390 genotyped donors of the cohort, an average of 235,054 unique TCR beta nucleotide sequences were sequenced per donor, around 18% of them non-productive. Typing coverage varied by locus: 629-630 donors for A, B, C, DRB1 and DQB1; more than 500 for DQA1; some 610 for DPA1; approximately 450 for DPB1. Besides the first cohort of 666 subjects, a separate validation cohort made up of over 100 different subjects was used. An early release that covered several hundred HLA-typed donors contained around 330 gigabases of sequencing data and 65 million to 100 million unique TCR sequences. All discovery cohort repertoires had been generated using a single sequencing platform. In the later analysis, no new phenotypic data were used to find candidate immune exposures; instead, reliance was placed on TCR beta sequences and their occurrence across donors. An earlier analysis of 587 of the donors applied high-throughput TCR beta sequencing to assess whether each TCR beta V gene segment acted as functional or pseudogenic. HLA typing covered class I and class II loci at four-digit resolution. To study patterns of TCR occurrence, a later analysis re-analyzed previously published TCR beta repertoires from under 750 donors and added high-resolution HLA genotyping. Donor age, sex, ethnicity and CMV serostatus were collected together with the repertoire data. The study aimed to test whether cataloging public T cell receptors could reveal signatures of past pathogen exposure. Using immunosequencing, the study profiled T cell repertoires from 640 or so subjects and related those repertoires to cytomegalovirus serostatus. To predict cytomegalovirus infection status, the study brought together high-throughput TCR immunosequencing, statistical association of individual TCRs with disease status, and machine learning. Of the roughly 400 genotyped donors, 65% to 90% were placed in the genetic ancestry cluster associated with self-reported Caucasian donors. A later genetic analysis used genome-wide SNP genotypes for 398 of the 666 donors, treating that subset as a discovery cohort. Several DR-DQ haplotypes were treated as single units for association and clustering because of strong linkage in the cohort. The full study reports these points: Compared with equally common non-associated chains, HLA-associated TCR beta chains in a later analysis were more clonally expanded and had lower generation probabilities. An earlier analysis of around 500 of the donors showed that most TCR beta V segments appeared in productive rearrangements either about 87% or about 30% of the time, which broadly matched IMGT annotations. In a later analysis, the rate of TCR association differed among HLA loci, with DRB1 alleles having the most associated TCRs and HLA-C alleles having the fewest. Because HLA typing was missing for some donors at each locus, association tests included only the typed subset. The only immune exposure information available for the cohort was CMV serostatus. According to a later genetic analysis, donors in an Asian-associated ancestry cluster had fewer N-insertions in productive TCRs than the approximately 700-donor mean. A later analysis found that most CMV-associated TCR beta chains appeared HLA-restricted, with HLA associations seemingly driven largely by CMV exposure. In the study, around 160 TCR beta chains were listed as associated with cytomegalovirus. According to a later analysis, parvovirus B19, influenza, CMV and Epstein-Barr virus appeared linked to several top co-occurrence clusters. A later genetic analysis associated a missense DCLRE1C variant with V-gene and J-gene trimming of TCR beta chains, and an independent cohort replicated the association. The classifier was reported to diagnose cytomegalovirus status with high specificity and sensitivity in both the original and validation cohorts. Correlated functional status among segregating V segments might reflect linkage disequilibrium, but an unknown experimental factor could not be ruled out. Because counts were too low, roughly 16 rarely observed V segments, including chromosome 9 orphons, were left out of the earlier analysis of 587 of the donors. Roughly uniform sequencing depth across donors was assumed in presence/absence analyses, although this assumption may not hold. Some IMGT-functional V segments, including TRBV6-2 and TRBV6-3, could not be told apart with the 87-base-pair reads, so those segments were excluded. A few of the identified cytomegalovirus-associated TCR beta chains were confirmed in vitro to be specific for cytomegalovirus antigens. A group of highly shared sequence variants was considered likely to be a technical artifact of the sequencing pipeline. In this cohort, only TCR beta chains were sequenced, and detectable features were limited by the absence of alpha or paired-chain data. A further reported finding was that TCR beta sequences accurately predicted the HLA-A and HLA-B alleles for most subjects in the first cohort. When HLA alleles, especially DR and DQ, strongly co-occurred, attributing TCR associations to individual alleles was difficult. The authors suggested that the approach could potentially be extended to other disease states and immunological phenotypes. Most TCR sequences were observed very rarely across donors, whereas some public TCRs were present in many individuals. In a later analysis, some 18,000 TCR beta sequences were associated with specific HLA alleles at a false discovery rate of 0.05.

Measured from the cysteine to the phenylalanine, the CDR3 is 15 residues long. Only CDR3 DNA is held: 45 bases, read in frame from base 1. From the germline V gene (reference sequence), CDR1 is SGHNT and CDR2 is YYREEE. The junction shows trimming of 1 base on V and 7 bases on J, plus 12 bases between the germline ends. The cohort consisted of hundreds of healthy bone marrow donors. Cohort members were all nominally healthy when sampled, although unrecorded immune exposures were likely present. The donor was CMV seropositive and belonged to the group of 250 to 350 seropositive cohort members. Every donor gave a peripheral blood sample, and the peripheral blood mononuclear cells from that sample were used for TCR beta sequencing. Genomic DNA extraction from the blood cell samples was performed with the Qiagen DNeasy Blood Extraction Kit. The sample holds a few counts of this clone. The specificity of this receptor is unknown. No quality values exist for individual bases; no much larger clone is one base distant.

The library relied on the immunoSEQ multiplex PCR assay. The multiplex PCR relied on a mix of 60 forward primers for TCR Vbeta segments and 13 reverse primers for TCR Jbeta segments. The CDR3 region of rearranged TCR beta genes was amplified from genomic DNA by a multiplex PCR assay. The amplified TCR beta libraries were sequenced on the Illumina HiSeq System as 87-base-pair reads. The original methods were these. A later analysis tallied roughly 80 million unique TCR beta chains across the 550 to 850 repertoires, and around 10 million of those chains were shared by two or more donors. To remove PCR and sequencing errors, raw reads were error-corrected and collapsed into unique sequences using a nearest-neighbor algorithm that merged closely related sequences. CDR3 sequences were aligned to IMGT reference sequences to assign V, D and J gene segments. For a sequence to be retained, at least a six-nucleotide match to both a V gene segment and a J gene segment was required. Rearrangements were called productive when the CDR3 lacked stop codons and stayed in frame with V and J; all others were non-productive. CDR3 was defined by IMGT convention, running from the second conserved V-encoded cysteine to the conserved J-encoded phenylalanine. The earlier analysis of around 640 of the donors excluded sequences that lacked an unambiguous match to a single V gene segment. An earlier analysis of a few hundred of the donors called V segments functional above 56.7% productive rearrangements and segregating when the between-donor standard deviation exceeded 5%. A statistical classification framework was developed to diagnose cytomegalovirus status using the catalog of TCR beta chain sequences. In a later analysis, TCR nucleotide sequences were compared against IMGT/GENE-DB human TR gene sequences so that V and J genes could be assigned. A later analysis assigned CDR3 sequences and most-parsimonious VDJ recombination scenarios with the TCRdist pipeline. In a later analysis, every TCR beta chain was defined by the combination of its CDR3 amino acid sequence and its V-gene family, and reads without a unique V-gene family were dropped. To address suspected cross-contamination and a sequencing artifact, a later analysis removed 592 highly shared, low-generation-probability nucleotide sequences. A later analysis calculated a clonal expansion index for each public chain from normalized within-repertoire ranks of inferred template counts. Generation probabilities in a later analysis came from a VDJ recombination model fitted to out-of-frame rearrangements, and those results were checked against IGoR. In a later analysis, hypergeometric tests were used to score TCR-TCR, TCR-HLA and TCR-CMV co-occurrence, with a repertoire-size bias correction applied to TCR pairs. A later analysis estimated false discovery rates by permuting HLA or CMV assignments 20 times. In a later analysis, co-occurring TCRs were grouped with DBSCAN, and TCRdist sequence similarity was added when clustering was performed within HLA-allele-positive subsets. Co-occurrence clustering excluded repertoires with fewer than 30,000 or more than 120,000 public chains, plus five with anomalous nucleotide sharing. In its TCRdb copy, this immuneACCESS table keeps in-frame sequences only and misses some clones. Where compared with another copy, unresolved V genes explain less than half of these, and the others have no known cause. The D gene and trimming were derived from the DNA, and the V and J assignments and clone size from that table. The sample table holds 95,000 to 120,000 clones, of which about 68% were seen once. The top ten clones comprise 4% to 5% of the sample.

The sequenced sample was PBMCs. The TCR sequence derives from a woman aged 35 to 49 in good health and CMV-seropositive. The rearranged chain carries TRBV5-4 and TRBJ1-6, with the D gene uncertain. The CDR3 is CASSLSRFRNSPLHF. The nucleotides are TGTGCCAGCAGCTTGAGCAGGTTTAGGAATTCACCCCTCCACTTT.